The 15 T cell receptor beta chains below were found in one sample sequenced in a study of Ad26.COV2.S vaccination and SARS-CoV-2 variants. Method: immunoSEQ multiplex PCR; TCRdb's copy keeps in-frame clones and lacks some. The table includes more than 250,000 clones, about 90% detected once. Treatment described: some 20 received Ad26.COV2.S at low or high dose, single or two shots; 5 received placebo; per-sample allocation not given. Collection of samples fell on day 63 after the first vaccine or placebo injection. The sample was peripheral blood, taken in a trial of Ad26.COV2.S vaccine versus placebo. These receptors all stem from a person between 18 and 65 years old who received the Ad26.COV2.S COVID-19 vaccine or a placebo.

The chain combines TRBV5-1 with TRBJ2-6, with D unclear. CDR1 and CDR2 from the germline V gene are SGHRS and YFSETQ. Between the trimmed V and J ends, which lost 3 bases and 0 bases, there was a span of 4 bases. This CDR3 spans 14 amino acids. This CDR3 is CASSSISGANVLTF. The CDR3 coding sequence is TGCGCCAGCAGCTCTATCTCTGGGGCCAACGTCCTGACTTTC.

As DNA, the CDR3 is TGTGCCAGCAGTCCTCCCCTCAGGGGCCCCTACAATGAGCAGTTCTTC. Translated: CASSPPLRGPYNEQFF. The V and J genes are TRBV2 and TRBJ2-1; D is possibly TRBD1 (6 bases). The V end was cut by 5 bases, the J end by 2 bases, with 16 bases between. This CDR3 has 16 residues. CDR1 is SNHLY and CDR2 is FYNNEI in the germline V gene. The full variable domain, rest sourced from reference TRBV2 and TRBJ2-1, is EPEVTQTPSHQVTQMGQEVILRCVPISNHLYFYWYRQILGQKVEFLVSFYNNEISEKSEIFDDQFSVERPDGSNFTLKIRSTKLEDSAMYFCASSPPLRGPYNEQFFGPGTRLTVL.

This clone was observed once. The chain is built from TRBV5-8 and TRBJ2-2; D is ambiguous. The germline V and J ends were trimmed by 0 bases and 1 base, with 7 bases remaining between them. CDR1 and CDR2 (germline): SGHTS, YDEGEE. This CDR3 is built from 15 residues. In nucleotides, the CDR3 is TGTGCCAGCAGCTTGGAACACATGAACACCGGGGAGCTGTTTTTT. Its protein product is CASSLEHMNTGELFF.

The chain couples TRBV5-4 to TRBJ1-6; no reliable D call. The CDR3 has 16 residues. Germline-derived CDR1 and CDR2 are SGHNT and YYREEE (reference sequence). V lost 0 bases to trimming and J lost 4 bases, with 11 bases between them. CDR3 sequence reads: CASSLVVLRYNSPLHF. The CDR3 DNA follows: TGTGCCAGCAGCTTGGTGGTACTGAGATATAATTCACCCCTCCACTTT.

This clone was seen just once. This rearrangement joins TRBV5-6 to TRBJ2-1; D gene unclear. Per the germline V gene, CDR1 is SGHDT and CDR2 is YYEEEE. The CDR3 is 17 residues long. V lost 3 bases, J lost 2 bases, and 18 bases lay in between. CDR3 bases: TGTGCCAGCAGCTGGTCTCCGGTACACCAAACCTACAATGAGCAGTTCTTC. Protein product: CASSWSPVHQTYNEQFF.

The chain joins TRBV21-1 to TRBJ2-7; TRBD1 is taken as the D call from the table, unchecked against the DNA. TRBV21-1 has pseudogene status. There are 16 residues in the CDR3. This CDR3 is CASSKVVEDRPYEQYF. The CDR3 nucleotides read TGTGCCAGCAGCAAAGTGGTAGAGGACAGACCCTACGAGCAGTACTTC.

The J gene is TRBJ2-3, the V gene TRBV9; D remains unclear. The V gene's germline CDR1 is SGDLS and CDR2 YYNGEE. This CDR3 has 15 amino acids. Trimming removed 0 bases from V and 4 bases from J, with 12 bases in between. CDR3 nucleotides: TGTGCCAGCAGCGTAGGCGGTCTGCTCGCAGATACGCAGTATTTT. This sequence encodes CASSVGGLLADTQYF.

This chain connects TRBV4-3 to TRBJ1-1; D may be TRBD1 (5 bases). This CDR3 has 15 amino acids. Germline CDR1 and CDR2: LGHNA and YSLEER. Trimming shortened V by 0 bases and J by 1 base, and 9 bases separated the two germline ends. As DNA, the CDR3 is TGCGCCAGCAGCCAAGATGGGGGGTGGAACACTGAAGCTTTCTTT. Amino acids: CASSQDGGWNTEAFF.

V gene TRBV18 combines with J gene TRBJ2-7; D is uncertain. This CDR3 has 15 amino acids. Trimming took off 0 bases at V and 5 bases at J, with 14 bases between the two ends. Germline assignment: CDR1 KGHSH and CDR2 LQKENI. CDR3 region: CASSPPGMQGHEQYF. The CDR3 nucleotides read TGTGCCAGCTCACCACCCGGCATGCAAGGGCACGAGCAGTACTTC.

This clone was counted only a few times. The chain carries TRBV3-1 (or the pseudogene TRBV3-2) and TRBJ1-2; unclear D gene. Per the germline V gene, CDR1 is LGHDT and CDR2 is YNNKEL (reference sequence). This CDR3 is 13 amino acids long. The V end lost 1 base, the J end lost 5 bases, and 8 bases lay between the germline ends. CDR3 region: CASSQGPFYGYTF. DNA for the CDR3: TGTGCCAGCAGCCAAGGTCCTTTTTATGGCTACACCTTC.

The chain is built from TRBV21-1 and TRBJ1-2. TRBV21-1 is tagged as a pseudogene. CDR3 size: 14 residues. In nucleotides, the CDR3 is TGTGCCAGCAGCAAAATCGAGGATAACTATGGCTACACCTTC. Its translation is CASSKIEDNYGYTF.

This clone was seen ten or more times. This rearrangement joins TRBV6-6 to TRBJ2-1, with 11 bases that match TRBD2. With 6 bases clipped from V and 6 bases from J, the junction kept 7 bases outside the gene matches. The CDR3 runs 15 residues. Germline V lookup: CDR1 MNHNY, CDR2 SVGAGI (reference sequence). This CDR3 reads CASRFGTSGFNEQFF. DNA of the CDR3: TGTGCCAGCAGATTCGGGACTAGCGGCTTCAATGAGCAGTTCTTC.

The chain couples TRBV6-5 to TRBJ1-6; 7 nucleotides line up with TRBD1. The CDR3 totals 13 residues. V was clipped by 6 bases and J by 10 bases; unmatched bases: 6. CDR1 is MNHEY, CDR2 SVGAGI, per germline. CDR3 in amino acids: CASRNTGESPLHF. In nucleotides, the CDR3 is TGTGCCAGCAGAAACACAGGGGAGTCACCCCTCCACTTT.

This clone was found a few times. V and J are TRBV19 and TRBJ1-3, with D possibly matching TRBD1 (5 bases). V was cut by 3 bases and J by 0 bases, with 12 bases left in between. Germline CDR1 LNHDA, CDR2 SQIVND (reference sequence). There are 16 residues in the CDR3. The CDR3 DNA is TGTGCCAGTAGTATTGGTGAAGGGACCTCTGGAAACACCATATATTTT. Translating gives CASSIGEGTSGNTIYF. Variable domain in full (rest from reference TRBV19 and TRBJ1-3): DGGITQSPKYLFRKEGQNVTLSCEQNLNHDAMYWYRQDPGQGLRLIYYSQIVNDFQKGDIAEGYSVSREKKESFPLTVTSAQKNPTAFYLCASSIGEGTSGNTIYFGEGSWLTVV.

The chain carries TRBV7-8 and TRBJ2-7; TRBD1 might be the D (5 bases). The V end was cut by 2 bases, the J end by 0 bases, with 11 bases between. The CDR3 has 15 amino acids. CDR1 is SGHVS, CDR2 FQNEAQ, per germline. The CDR3 DNA is TGTGCCAGCAGCTTAAGACAGCCTATCTCCTACGAGCAGTACTTC. Translating it yields CASSLRQPISYEQYF.